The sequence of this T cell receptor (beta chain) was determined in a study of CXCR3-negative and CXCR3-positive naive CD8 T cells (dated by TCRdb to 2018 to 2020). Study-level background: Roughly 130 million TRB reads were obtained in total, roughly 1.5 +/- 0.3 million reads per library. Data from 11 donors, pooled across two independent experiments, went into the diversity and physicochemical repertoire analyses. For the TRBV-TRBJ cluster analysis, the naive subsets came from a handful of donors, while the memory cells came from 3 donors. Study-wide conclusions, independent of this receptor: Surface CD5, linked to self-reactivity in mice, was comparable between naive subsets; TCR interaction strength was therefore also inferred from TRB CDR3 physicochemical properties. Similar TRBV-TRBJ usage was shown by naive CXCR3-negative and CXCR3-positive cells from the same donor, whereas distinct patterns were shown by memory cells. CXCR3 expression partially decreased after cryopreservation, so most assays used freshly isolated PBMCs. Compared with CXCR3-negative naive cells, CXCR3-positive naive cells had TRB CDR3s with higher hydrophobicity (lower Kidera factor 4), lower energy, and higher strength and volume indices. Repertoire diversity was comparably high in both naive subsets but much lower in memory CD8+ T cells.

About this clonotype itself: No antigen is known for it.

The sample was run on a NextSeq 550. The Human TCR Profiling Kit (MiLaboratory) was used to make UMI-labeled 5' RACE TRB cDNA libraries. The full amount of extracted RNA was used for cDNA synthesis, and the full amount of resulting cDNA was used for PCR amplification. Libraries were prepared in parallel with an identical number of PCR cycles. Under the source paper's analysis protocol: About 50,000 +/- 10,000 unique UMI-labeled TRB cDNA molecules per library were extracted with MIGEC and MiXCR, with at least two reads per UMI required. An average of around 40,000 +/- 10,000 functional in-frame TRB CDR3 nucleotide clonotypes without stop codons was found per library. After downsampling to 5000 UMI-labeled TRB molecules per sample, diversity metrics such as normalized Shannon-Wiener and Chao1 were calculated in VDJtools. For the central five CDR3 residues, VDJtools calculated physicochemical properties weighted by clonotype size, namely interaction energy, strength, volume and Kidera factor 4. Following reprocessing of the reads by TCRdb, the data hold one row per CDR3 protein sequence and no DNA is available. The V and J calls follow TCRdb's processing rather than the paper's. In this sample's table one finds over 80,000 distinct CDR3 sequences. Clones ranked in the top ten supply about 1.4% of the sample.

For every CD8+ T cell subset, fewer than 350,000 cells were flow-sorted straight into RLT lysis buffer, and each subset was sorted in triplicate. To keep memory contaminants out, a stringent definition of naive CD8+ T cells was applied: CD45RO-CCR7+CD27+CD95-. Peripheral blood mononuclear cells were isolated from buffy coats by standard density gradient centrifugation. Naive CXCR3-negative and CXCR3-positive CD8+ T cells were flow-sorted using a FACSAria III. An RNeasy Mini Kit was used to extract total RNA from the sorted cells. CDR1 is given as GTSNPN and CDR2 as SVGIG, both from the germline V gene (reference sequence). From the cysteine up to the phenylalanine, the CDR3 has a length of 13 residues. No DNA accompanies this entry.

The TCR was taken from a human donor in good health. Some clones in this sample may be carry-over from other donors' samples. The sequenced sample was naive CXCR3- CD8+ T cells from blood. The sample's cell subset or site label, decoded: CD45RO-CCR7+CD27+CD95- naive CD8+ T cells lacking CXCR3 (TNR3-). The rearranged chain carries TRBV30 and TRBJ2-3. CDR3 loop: CAWRTASTDTQYF.